These T cell receptor beta chains were read from a single sample in a study of cytomegalovirus exposure and HLA in healthy donors. Profiling relied on immunoSEQ multiplex PCR, and the TCRdb table lists in-frame clones only, not all of them. The sample holds 150,000 or so clones, around 79% seen once. The specimen was PBMCs. The receptors here all came from a woman aged 35 to 49 in good health and CMV-seronegative. Each CDR3 is given without its conserved first and last residue. The D gene is left open where the match is weak. Not all rows give a size; the values are once, few, many and, for expanded clones, a class.

V gene: TRBV2; D gene: NA; J gene: TRBJ1-4; clone size: few; CDR3 protein: ASRPGTTHEKLF
V gene: TRBV15; D gene: TRBD1; J gene: TRBJ2-7; clone size: NA; CDR3 protein: ATSTETGAEQY
V gene: TRBV4-1; D gene: NA; J gene: TRBJ1-3; clone size: NA; CDR3 protein: ASSQSKATGVSGNTIY
V gene: TRBV5-1; D gene: NA; J gene: TRBJ2-3; clone size: NA; CDR3 protein: ASGGGNTDTQY
V gene: TRBV19; D gene: NA; J gene: TRBJ1-4; clone size: NA; CDR3 protein: ASSIVGEKLF
V gene: TRBV11-2; D gene: NA; J gene: TRBJ1-2; clone size: few; CDR3 protein: ASSLTARSDLGST
V gene: TRBV19; D gene: NA; J gene: TRBJ1-4; clone size: NA; CDR3 protein: ASSEPGGSVGEKLF
V gene: TRBV28; D gene: TRBD1; J gene: TRBJ1-6; clone size: NA; CDR3 protein: ASRLDRDNSPLH
V gene: TRBV27; D gene: NA; J gene: TRBJ2-2; clone size: NA; CDR3 protein: ASSPKSNTGELF
V gene: TRBV27; D gene: NA; J gene: TRBJ1-2; clone size: NA; CDR3 protein: ASSFQGQGYT
V gene: TRBV6-5; D gene: TRBD1; J gene: TRBJ1-1; clone size: few; CDR3 protein: ASSVDRGSTEAF
V gene: TRBV29-1; D gene: TRBD1; J gene: TRBJ1-2; clone size: NA; CDR3 protein: SVGQDYGYT
V gene: TRBV2; D gene: NA; J gene: TRBJ2-3; clone size: NA; CDR3 protein: ASAYTDTQY
V gene: TRBV7-6; D gene: NA; J gene: TRBJ1-6; clone size: NA; CDR3 protein: ASSLATSSPLH
V gene: TRBV18; D gene: TRBD1; J gene: TRBJ1-3; clone size: NA; CDR3 protein: ASSPQGARGNTIY
V gene: TRBV10-1; D gene: TRBD1; J gene: TRBJ2-2; clone size: NA; CDR3 protein: AWRTGNTGELF
V gene: TRBV11-2; D gene: TRBD2; J gene: TRBJ2-1; clone size: NA; CDR3 protein: ASSFLAGDNEQF
V gene: TRBV5-5; D gene: NA; J gene: TRBJ1-1; clone size: NA; CDR3 protein: ARTQIQIHMNTEAF
V gene: TRBV7-2; D gene: NA; J gene: TRBJ1-1; clone size: NA; CDR3 protein: ASSNPYRARGSEAF
V gene: TRBV18; D gene: TRBD1; J gene: TRBJ1-5; clone size: NA; CDR3 protein: ASSPGQGVQPQH
V gene: TRBV28; D gene: TRBD2; J gene: TRBJ2-1; clone size: NA; CDR3 protein: ASSLAGRYNEQF
V gene: TRBV5-1; D gene: NA; J gene: TRBJ1-2; clone size: NA; CDR3 protein: ASSFMDGRYGYT
V gene: TRBV14; D gene: TRBD1; J gene: TRBJ1-6; clone size: NA; CDR3 protein: ASSQETGRQVGSPLH
V gene: TRBV5-1; D gene: NA; J gene: TRBJ1-1; clone size: NA; CDR3 protein: ASSIHQVGNTEAF
V gene: TRBV29-1; D gene: TRBD1; J gene: TRBJ1-1; clone size: NA; CDR3 protein: SVRDTGGKNTEAF
V gene: TRBV6-6; D gene: NA; J gene: TRBJ1-5; clone size: NA; CDR3 protein: ASRRGGQGEPQH
V gene: TRBV5-8; D gene: TRBD1; J gene: TRBJ1-5; clone size: NA; CDR3 protein: ASSLVAGGYSNQPQH
V gene: TRBV7-8; D gene: TRBD1; J gene: TRBJ2-2; clone size: NA; CDR3 protein: ASSPQRWRTGEHGELF
V gene: TRBV4-2; D gene: TRBD1; J gene: TRBJ1-4; clone size: NA; CDR3 protein: ASSGRKGQGINEKLF
V gene: TRBV28; D gene: TRBD2; J gene: TRBJ2-5; clone size: NA; CDR3 protein: ASSTGLAGFAETQY
V gene: TRBV19; D gene: NA; J gene: TRBJ2-7; clone size: few; CDR3 protein: ASSIKVTAVSYEQY
V gene: TRBV19; D gene: NA; J gene: TRBJ1-1; clone size: NA; CDR3 protein: ASSISRGKLGRKGDTEAF
V gene: TRBV5-4; D gene: TRBD1; J gene: TRBJ1-3; clone size: once; CDR3 protein: ASSKTGVPGNTIY
V gene: TRBV2; D gene: NA; J gene: TRBJ1-4; clone size: NA; CDR3 protein: ASRLQGREKLF
V gene: TRBV5-4; D gene: TRBD2; J gene: TRBJ2-1; clone size: NA; CDR3 protein: ASSLGSSGGGYNEQF
V gene: TRBV5-5; D gene: TRBD1; J gene: TRBJ1-3; clone size: NA; CDR3 protein: ASSLGGTETHTIY
V gene: TRBV19; D gene: TRBD2; J gene: TRBJ2-7; clone size: once; CDR3 protein: ASGTSGGVYEQY
V gene: TRBV4-1; D gene: TRBD2; J gene: TRBJ2-1; clone size: NA; CDR3 protein: ASSVRGLAGGSNEQF
V gene: TRBV2; D gene: NA; J gene: TRBJ1-6; clone size: NA; CDR3 protein: ASSRGAANSPLH
V gene: TRBV7-9; D gene: TRBD1; J gene: TRBJ1-2; clone size: NA; CDR3 protein: ASSLQGNGYT
V gene: TRBV29-1; D gene: NA; J gene: TRBJ2-7; clone size: NA; CDR3 protein: SVGGVFSYEQY